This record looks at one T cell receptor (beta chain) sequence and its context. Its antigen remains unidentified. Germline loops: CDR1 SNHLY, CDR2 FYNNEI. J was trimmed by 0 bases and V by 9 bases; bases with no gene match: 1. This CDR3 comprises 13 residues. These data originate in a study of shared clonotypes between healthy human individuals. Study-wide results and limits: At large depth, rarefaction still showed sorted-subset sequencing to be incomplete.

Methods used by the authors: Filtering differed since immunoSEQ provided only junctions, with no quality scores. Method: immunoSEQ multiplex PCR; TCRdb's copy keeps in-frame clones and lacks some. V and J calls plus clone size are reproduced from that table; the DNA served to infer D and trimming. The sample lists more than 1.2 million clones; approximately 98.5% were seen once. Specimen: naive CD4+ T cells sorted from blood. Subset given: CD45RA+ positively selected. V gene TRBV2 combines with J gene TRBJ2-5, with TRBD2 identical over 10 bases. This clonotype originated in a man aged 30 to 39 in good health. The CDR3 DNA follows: TGTGCCAGACTAGCGGGGAACCAAGAGACCCAGTACTTC. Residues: CARLAGNQETQYF.